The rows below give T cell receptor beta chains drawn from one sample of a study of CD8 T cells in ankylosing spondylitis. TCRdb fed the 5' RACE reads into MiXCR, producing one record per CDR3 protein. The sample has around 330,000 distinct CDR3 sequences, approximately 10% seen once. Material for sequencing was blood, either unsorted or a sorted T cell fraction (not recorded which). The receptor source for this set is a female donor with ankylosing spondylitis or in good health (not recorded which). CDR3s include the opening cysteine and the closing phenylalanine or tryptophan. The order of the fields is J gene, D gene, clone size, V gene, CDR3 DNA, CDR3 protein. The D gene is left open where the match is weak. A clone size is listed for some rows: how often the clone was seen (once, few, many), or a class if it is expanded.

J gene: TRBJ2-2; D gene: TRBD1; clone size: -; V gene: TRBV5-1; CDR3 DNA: TGCGCCAGCAGCCGAACAGGGGACACCGGGGAGCTGTTTTTT; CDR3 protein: CASSRTGDTGELFF
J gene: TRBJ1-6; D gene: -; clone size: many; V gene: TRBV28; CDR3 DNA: TGTGCCAGCAGGATGTTTGGAAATTCACCCCTCCACTTT; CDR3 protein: CASRMFGNSPLHF
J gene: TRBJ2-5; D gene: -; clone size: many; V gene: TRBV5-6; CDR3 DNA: TGTGCCAGCAGCAGGGCAGGCCAAGAGACCCAGTACTTC; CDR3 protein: CASSRAGQETQYF
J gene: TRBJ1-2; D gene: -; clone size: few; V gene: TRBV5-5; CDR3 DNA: TGTGCCAGCAGCTTGGTGGGGGAAGCTAACTATGGCTACACCTTC; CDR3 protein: CASSLVGEANYGYTF
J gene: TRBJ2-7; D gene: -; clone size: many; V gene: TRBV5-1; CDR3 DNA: TGCGCCAGCAGCTCACAGGGCGTCGGGTACGAGCAGTACTTC; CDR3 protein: CASSSQGVGYEQYF
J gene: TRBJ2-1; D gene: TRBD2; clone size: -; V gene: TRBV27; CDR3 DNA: TGTGCCACTCTCCGGGCGGGCGGGAGGATGGGTAATGAGCAGTTCTTC; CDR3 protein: CATLRAGGRMGNEQFF
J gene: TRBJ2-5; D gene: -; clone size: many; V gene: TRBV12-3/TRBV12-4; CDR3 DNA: TGTGCCAGCAGTTTAGGGGTCGGGAAGCAAGAGACCCAGTACTTC; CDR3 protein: CASSLGVGKQETQYF
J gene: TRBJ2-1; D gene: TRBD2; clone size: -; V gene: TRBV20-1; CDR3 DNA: TGCAGTGCTAGTACGAGACTAGCGGGAGGGGTGAGTGGCGATGAGCAGTTCTTC; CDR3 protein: CSASTRLAGGVSGDEQFF
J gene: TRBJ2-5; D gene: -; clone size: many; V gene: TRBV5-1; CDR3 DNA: TGCGCCAGCAGCTCGGCAGGTTTGAGAGAGACCCAGTACTTC; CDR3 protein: CASSSAGLRETQYF
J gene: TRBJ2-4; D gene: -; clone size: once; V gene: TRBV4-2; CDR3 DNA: TGTGCCAGCAGCCAAGAGTTAGCCAAAAACATTCAGCACTTC; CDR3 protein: CASSQELAKNIQHF
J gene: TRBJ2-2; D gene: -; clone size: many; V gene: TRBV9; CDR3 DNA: TGTGCCAGCAGCGCAGCCGTGGGGCGGAGGAACACCGGGGAGCTGTTTTTT; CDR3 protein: CASSAAVGRRNTGELFF
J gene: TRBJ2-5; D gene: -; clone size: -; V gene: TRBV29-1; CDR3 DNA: TGCAGCGTGCGGACACGTCAAGAGACCCGGTACTTC; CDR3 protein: CSVRTRQETRYF
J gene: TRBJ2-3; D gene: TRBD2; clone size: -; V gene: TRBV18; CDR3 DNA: TGTGCCAGCTCACCTCTTCAAGCGGGGGGCCAGGTTACGCAGTATTTT; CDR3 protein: CASSPLQAGGQVTQYF
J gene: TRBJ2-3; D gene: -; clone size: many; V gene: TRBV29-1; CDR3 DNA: TGCAGCTTGAGTATGGCAGATACGCAGTATTTT; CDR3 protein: CSLSMADTQYF
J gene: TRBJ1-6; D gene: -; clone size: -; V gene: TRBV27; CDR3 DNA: TGTGCCAGCAGTTCTGGGAGCTCCAATAATTCACCCCTCCACTTT; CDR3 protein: CASSSGSSNNSPLHF
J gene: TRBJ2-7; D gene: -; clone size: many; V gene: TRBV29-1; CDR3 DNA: TGCAGCGTTGATGAGGGTACCCACGAGCAGTACTTC; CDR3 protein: CSVDEGTHEQYF
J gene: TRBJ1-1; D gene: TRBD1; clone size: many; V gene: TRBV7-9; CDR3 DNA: TGTGCCAGCAGCTTAGTTAGGGGGCGGGACACTGAAGCTTTCTTT; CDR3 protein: CASSLVRGRDTEAFF
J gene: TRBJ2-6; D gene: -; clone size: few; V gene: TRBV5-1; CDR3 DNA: TGCGCCAGCAGCGACCAGGGGACTGGGGCCAACGTCCTGACTTTC; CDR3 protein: CASSDQGTGANVLTF